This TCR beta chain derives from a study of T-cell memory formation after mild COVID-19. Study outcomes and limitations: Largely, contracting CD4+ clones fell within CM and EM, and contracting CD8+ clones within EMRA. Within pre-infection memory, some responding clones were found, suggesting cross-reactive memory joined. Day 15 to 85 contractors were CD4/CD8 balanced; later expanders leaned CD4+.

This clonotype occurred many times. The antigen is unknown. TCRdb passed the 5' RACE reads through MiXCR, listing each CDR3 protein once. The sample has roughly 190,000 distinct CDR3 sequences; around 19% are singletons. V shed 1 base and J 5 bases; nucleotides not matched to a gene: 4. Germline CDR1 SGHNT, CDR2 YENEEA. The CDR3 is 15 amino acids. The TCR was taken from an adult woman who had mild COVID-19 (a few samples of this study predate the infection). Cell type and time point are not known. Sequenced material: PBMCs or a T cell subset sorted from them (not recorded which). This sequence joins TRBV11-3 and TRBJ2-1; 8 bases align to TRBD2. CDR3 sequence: CASSLAGGVHNEQFF. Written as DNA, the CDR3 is TGTGCCAGCAGCTTAGCGGGGGGGGTCCACAATGAGCAGTTCTTC.